This TCR beta chain was profiled in a study of blood T cell repertoires in COVID-19. The wider study: The United States, Italy and Spain supplied acute and convalescent COVID-19 samples. PBMCs, B-cell-depleted T cells, or T cells provided the cDNA or gDNA that made up the material.

Original processing methods: From reference gene primer amplification, estimates of nucleated cell counts were derived. Measured with immunoSEQ multiplex PCR; TCRdb has only the in-frame clones, and not every one. V and J calls and clone size come straight from that table; D and trimming were deduced from the DNA. Altogether 150,000 to 200,000 clones are present, roughly 80% being singletons, with the ten largest covering about 5.5%. Germline loops: CDR1 SGHAT, CDR2 FQNNGV. The V gene lost 2 bases and the J gene lost 4 bases, with 16 bases spanning the gap. This CDR3 region has 16 residues. This clone was seen only a few times.

The chain carries TRBV11-2 and TRBJ2-3; D not resolved. Material for sequencing was peripheral blood. The origin of this receptor is a woman in her 30s with acute or convalescent COVID-19. CDR3: CASSLMNVPLPDTQYF. DNA for the CDR3: TGTGCCAGCAGCTTAATGAATGTCCCTCTACCAGATACGCAGTATTTT.